This is a list of T cell receptor beta chains from one sample in a study of post-analysis software for immune sequencing data. TCRdb fed the PCR reads into MiXCR, producing one record per CDR3 protein. The sample contains over 700,000 distinct CDR3 sequences, approximately 30% of which appear only once. Material for sequencing was blood. The receptors were gathered from a girl aged 10 to 17 with multiple sclerosis. CDR3s leave out the opening cysteine and the closing phenylalanine or tryptophan. Size is omitted from some rows. Given values are once, few, many or a class for expanded clones.

>TRBV7-2|TRBJ2-3|-
ASTGQGRTDTQY
>TRBV29-1|TRBJ1-4|many
SVRTGSEKLF
>TRBV2|TRBJ1-2|-
ASSEWVNYGYT
>TRBV4-3|TRBJ2-1|many
ASSQSGTSGSSGEQF
>TRBV20-1|TRBJ2-5|few
SARVAGVGKETQY
>TRBV6-5|TRBJ2-1|-
ASSSRRGGPLNEQF
>TRBV9|TRBJ2-5|few
ASSVFSGTRETQY
>TRBV27|TRBJ2-2|-
ASSLETGGANTGELF
>TRBV28|TRBJ1-1|-
ASSLFRGLTEAF
>TRBV9|TRBJ1-1|-
ASSVAVQGHQNTEAF
>TRBV20-1|TRBJ2-7|-
SARGGRGRASNEQY
>TRBV6-6|TRBJ2-5|-
ASRPKGGSETQY
>TRBV29-1|TRBJ1-4|-
SGLNEKLF
>TRBV7-9|TRBJ2-1|-
ASSSKDRAYNEQF
>TRBV20-1|-|-
RARDITSGSTETQY
>TRBV5-1|TRBJ2-7|few
ASSRGQGIHEQY
>TRBV7-2|TRBJ2-1|many
ASSLRLAGNEQF
>TRBV20-1|TRBJ1-5|few
SAQGGPGQPQH
>TRBV28|TRBJ1-2|few
ASSGQGAFVTGYT
>TRBV7-9|TRBJ2-7|-
ASSLVQDSYEQY
>TRBV5-1|TRBJ2-3|few
ASSLTGVGTDTQY
>TRBV28|TRBJ1-6|-
ASSFGQGFDSPLH
>TRBV3-1|TRBJ2-1|-
ASSRAPAGEGTQF
>TRBV7-2|TRBJ2-5|-
ASSPRRGDEQY
>TRBV7-2|TRBJ1-1|-
ASSLNPQGWGTEAF
>TRBV14|TRBJ1-2|-
ASSQDLAYGYT
>TRBV6-5|-|-
ASSGEGVIPRTQY
>TRBV27|TRBJ2-7|-
AVRVGTGGLYEQY
>TRBV7-2|TRBJ2-3|-
ASSLAGPPLLAGGTFYTQY
>TRBV29-1|TRBJ2-7|-
SAEAGSGGY
>TRBV6-5|TRBJ2-3|-
ASSYFGGGADTQY
>TRBV10-3|TRBJ1-1|-
AISESGTLIEAF
>TRBV7-2|TRBJ2-3|many
ASSLGPPDTQY
>TRBV3-1|TRBJ2-7|few
ASSQDWAGGNHEQY
>TRBV6-1|TRBJ2-3|many
ASSVLGTDTQY
>TRBV7-2|-|few
ASSLTASGRAVDEQY
>TRBV19|TRBJ2-5|-
ASSPGTSPGMETQY
>TRBV20-1|TRBJ2-7|-
SASNTGPAGEQY
>TRBV12-3/TRBV12-4|TRBJ1-5|-
ASSYYYQPQH
>TRBV7-9|TRBJ2-1|once
ASSPNGGARNEQF
>TRBV27|TRBJ2-1|once
ASSLPTSGSRTYNEQF
>TRBV5-4|TRBJ2-1|many
ASRAGTSAYNEQF
>TRBV6-2/TRBV6-3|TRBJ2-7|few
ASSLLRASGSNYEQY
>TRBV12-3/TRBV12-4|TRBJ2-2|once
ASSFLAGSTGELF
>TRBV7-2|TRBJ1-2|few
ASSYQGLDRVYGYT
>TRBV12-3/TRBV12-4|TRBJ2-1|-
ASSARGGGEQF
>TRBV7-2|TRBJ2-3|few
ASSFRGRGTDTQY
>TRBV7-2|TRBJ1-1|few
ASSLLPPTEAF
>TRBV20-1|TRBJ2-5|-
KAGPRRETQY
>TRBV7-9|TRBJ2-7|-
ASSSHGGGGTLYEQY
>TRBV12-3/TRBV12-4|TRBJ2-1|-
ASTQGSSYNEQF
>TRBV5-1|TRBJ2-7|few
ASSVGQGGDEQY